These 29 T cell receptor beta chains came from one sample sequenced in a study of blood T cell repertoires in COVID-19. Profiling relied on immunoSEQ multiplex PCR, and the TCRdb table lists in-frame clones only, not all of them. Here the sample spans around 300,000 clones, 85% being singletons. Specimen: peripheral blood. The receptors were sampled from a human donor in a cohort sampled during active COVID-19.

V is TRBV28 and J is TRBJ1-5; weak D call: TRBD1 (5 bases). Germline loops: CDR1 MDHEN, CDR2 SYDVKM. The CDR3 runs to 17 residues. V lost 4 bases and J 3 bases, leaving 19 bases between the germline ends. The CDR3 loop reads CASSSPGRGSFNQPQHF. CDR3 nucleotides: TGTGCCAGCAGTTCCCCTGGGAGGGGTAGTTTCAATCAGCCCCAGCATTTT. The full variable domain, rest sourced from reference TRBV28 and TRBJ1-5, is DVKVTQSSRYLVKRTGEKVFLECVQDMDHENMFWYRQDPGLGLRLIYFSYDVKMKEKGDIPEGYSVSREKKERFSLILESASTNQTSMYLCASSSPGRGSFNQPQHFGDGTRLSIL.

The chain employs TRBV19 and TRBJ2-1; the match to TRBD2 covers 9 bases. Per germline, CDR1 LNHDA and CDR2 SQIVND (reference sequence). The CDR3 contains 15 residues. The V and J ends lost 3 bases and 7 bases, in that order; junction bases with no gene match: 7. The DNA for the CDR3 is TGTGCCAGTAGTATTGGGCTAGCGGGAATAAATGAGCAGTTCTTC. It translates to CASSIGLAGINEQFF.

DNA of the CDR3: TGTGCCAGTAGATCCGGGACACCGAACACCGGGGAGCTGTTTTTT. Translation gives CASRSGTPNTGELFF. The chain uses TRBV19 and TRBJ2-2, with D perhaps TRBD1 (6 bases). The CDR3 is 15 amino acids. Germline V lookup: CDR1 LNHDA, CDR2 SQIVND (reference sequence). V gave up 6 bases and J gave up 0 bases, with 11 bases separating them.

The chain recombines TRBV3-1 (or the pseudogene TRBV3-2) with TRBJ1-2, with D uncertain. Germline V gene data show CDR1 as LGHDT and CDR2 as YNNKEL (reference sequence). The germline V and J ends were trimmed by 0 bases and 7 bases, with 9 bases remaining between them. The CDR3 runs to 13 residues. CDR3 sequence: CASSQEGSGGYTF. In nucleotides, the CDR3 is TGTGCCAGCAGCCAAGAAGGCTCGGGTGGCTACACCTTC.

The chain couples TRBV29-1 to TRBJ1-5, with TRBD1 as a possible D gene (6 bases). The germline V and J ends were trimmed by 5 bases and 5 bases, with 13 bases remaining between them. The CDR3 has 13 amino acids. Germline CDR1 SQVTM, CDR2 ANQGSEA. CDR3 region: CSVQGNVDQPQHF. CDR3 coding DNA: TGCAGCGTTCAGGGGAACGTCGATCAGCCCCAGCATTTT.

This clone has only a few counts. The V call is TRBV7-2, the J call TRBJ2-1; 9 bases are a match to TRBD2. Trimming at V came to 1 base and at J to 3 bases, leaving 1 base not matched to a gene. The CDR3 consists of 15 residues. Germline values: CDR1 SGHTA, CDR2 FQGNSA. CDR3 sequence (DNA): TGTGCCAGCAGCTTAGATAGCGGGGGCTACAATGAGCAGTTCTTC. It translates to CASSLDSGGYNEQFF.

The chain is built from TRBV15 and TRBJ2-7; 10 nucleotides agree with TRBD2. Germline V lookup: CDR1 LNHNV, CDR2 YYDKDF (reference sequence). After removal of 2 bases from V and 6 bases from J, the junction contained 10 bases not matched to a gene. This CDR3 has 16 residues. The CDR3 region is CATSRLAGEVSREQYF. The CDR3 coding sequence is TGTGCCACCAGCAGACTAGCGGGAGAAGTAAGCCGCGAGCAGTACTTC.

The sample holds one count of this clone. The chain has TRBV5-6 and TRBJ1-2, with 7 bases aligning to TRBD1. The CDR3 runs 16 residues. Germline lookup yields CDR1 SGHDT and CDR2 YYEEEE. Germline trimming cut 4 bases from V and 4 bases from J; bases unmatched to any gene: 13. CDR3 in amino acids: CASSQQGSRIFYGYTF. CDR3 coding DNA: TGTGCCAGCAGCCAACAGGGGTCCAGGATATTCTATGGCTACACCTTC.

The rearrangement links TRBV19 to TRBJ1-5; D unclear. Looked up from germline, CDR1 is LNHDA and CDR2 is SQIVND (reference sequence). V shed 1 base and J shed 1 base, with 8 bases lying between them. There are 15 residues in the CDR3. CDR3 loop: CASSIGGVSNQPQHF. CDR3 nucleotides: TGTGCCAGTAGTATAGGAGGCGTGAGCAATCAGCCCCAGCATTTT.

This chain connects TRBV4-1 to TRBJ2-1; weak D call: TRBD1 (5 bases). The CDR3 is made up of 15 amino acids. Germline V gives CDR1 MGHRA, CDR2 YSYEKL. The V end was cut by 0 bases, the J end by 10 bases, with 16 bases between. In DNA form, the CDR3 reads TGCGCCAGCAGCCAAGATCTGTCAGGGCCTTGGGAGCAGTTCTTC. Protein sequence: CASSQDLSGPWEQFF.

V is TRBV19 and J is TRBJ1-1; TRBD1 aligns across 7 bases. Trimming removed 3 bases from V and 1 base from J; junction bases left unmatched: 5. Germline values: CDR1 LNHDA, CDR2 SQIVND (reference sequence). The CDR3 spans 15 residues. For the CDR3, the DNA is TGTGCCAGTAGTATGGGGGACAGAAGGAACACTGAAGCTTTCTTT. Amino acid sequence: CASSMGDRRNTEAFF.

On this clone: Other DNA variants within this sample encode the same CDR3. The V and J genes are TRBV6-5 and TRBJ2-7; D call uncertain. The germline V and J ends were trimmed by 6 bases and 6 bases, with 9 bases remaining between them. Germline-derived CDR1 and CDR2 are MNHEY and SVGAGI. The CDR3 totals 11 residues. This chain's CDR3 is CASRSSGEQYF. CDR3 in DNA: TGTGCCAGCAGGTCGTCCGGCGAGCAGTACTTC.

The chain recombines TRBV6-5 with TRBJ1-2; TRBD1 matches 7 bases. Losses at the gene ends were 0 bases for V and 3 bases for J; bases not matched to a gene: 7. The CDR3 is made up of 16 amino acids. Germline V CDR1 and CDR2: MNHEY, SVGAGI. CDR3 protein: CASSYSSDRAYYGYTF. As DNA, the CDR3 is TGTGCCAGCAGTTACTCATCCGACAGGGCGTACTATGGCTACACCTTC.

This chain connects TRBV9 to TRBJ1-6, with no clear D. Trimming took 0 bases from V and 3 from J, leaving 4 bases between them. CDR3 length equals 14 residues. The germline V gene has CDR1 SGDLS and CDR2 YYNGEE. The CDR3 region is CASSVGHYNSPLHF. CDR3 nucleotides: TGTGCCAGCAGCGTAGGACACTATAATTCACCCCTCCACTTT.

On this clone: Other DNA sequences within the sample encode an identical CDR3. The J gene is TRBJ2-1, the V gene TRBV7-2; the D is unclear. CDR3 length: 13 residues. Deletions cut 1 base from V and 4 bases from J, with 5 bases between. Per the germline V gene, CDR1 is SGHTA and CDR2 is FQGNSA. CDR3 amino acids: CASSLDGYNEQFF. The CDR3 nucleotides are TGTGCCAGCAGCTTAGACGGTTACAATGAGCAGTTCTTC.

CDR3 sequence: CASSSGLAYFSYEQYF. Here the CDR3 DNA reads TGTGCCAGCAGCTCAGGACTAGCCTACTTCTCCTACGAGCAGTACTTC. The chain has TRBV5-4 and TRBJ2-7, with 8 nucleotides matching TRBD2. V dropped 3 bases and J dropped 0; count of bases not matched to a gene: 8. Germline V lookup: CDR1 SGHNT, CDR2 YYREEE (reference sequence). The length of the CDR3 is 16 residues.

There are a few counts of this clone. This chain joins TRBV11-3 and TRBJ2-7, with a tentative D call TRBD2 (6 bases). This CDR3 spans 12 amino acids. V was clipped by 3 bases and J by 7 bases, with 10 bases between them. Germline assignment: CDR1 SGHNT and CDR2 YENEEA. As DNA, the CDR3 is TGTGCCAGCAGCTTGTCCGGGGGAGAGCAGTACTTC. This gives the protein CASSLSGGEQYF.

V is TRBV27 and J is TRBJ1-5, with 9 bases identical to TRBD1. Losses at the gene ends were 7 bases for V and 4 bases for J; bases not matched to a gene: 8. Germline CDR1 MNHEY, CDR2 SMNVEV (reference sequence). The CDR3 covers 15 residues. CDR3 sequence: CASTSGQGRNQPQHF. CDR3 DNA: TGTGCCAGCACCTCCGGACAGGGGCGAAATCAGCCCCAGCATTTT.

This chain uses TRBV3-1 (or the pseudogene TRBV3-2) with TRBJ2-7, with 11 bases fitting TRBD1. Losses at the gene ends were 4 bases for V and 5 bases for J; bases not matched to a gene: 4. The CDR3 is 14 residues long. Germline V gene sequence: CDR1 LGHDT, CDR2 YNNKEL (reference sequence). Here the CDR3 reads CASSRRDRGDEQYF. The DNA for the CDR3 is TGTGCCAGCAGCCGGCGGGACAGGGGGGACGAGCAGTACTTC.

Concerning this clone itself: Other DNA sequences in the same sample also yield this CDR3. The chain is built from TRBV7-6 and TRBJ2-3, with TRBD2 matching 11 bases. The CDR3 consists of 15 residues. CDR1 is SGHVS and CDR2 is FNYEAQ in the germline V gene. The junction had 1 base not matched to a gene; V was cut back by 4 bases and J by 1 base. The CDR3 loop reads CASSSLAGGTDTQYF. CDR3 nucleotides: TGTGCCAGCAGCTCACTAGCGGGAGGCACAGATACGCAGTATTTT.

The chain recombines TRBV7-9 with TRBJ1-3; D remains unclear. The CDR3 has 15 residues. The V end lost 5 bases, the J end lost 7 bases, and 18 bases lay between the germline ends. Looked up from germline, CDR1 is SEHNR and CDR2 is FQNEAQ (reference sequence). The CDR3 DNA reads as TGTGCCAGCAGCCTGAAGGAGGTTTCGGCGAACACCATATATTTT. It codes for CASSLKEVSANTIYF.

J is TRBJ1-1 and V is TRBV2; no firm D call. The germline V gene has CDR1 SNHLY and CDR2 FYNNEI. The CDR3 runs 13 residues. Trimming shortened V by 4 bases and J by 4 bases, and 10 bases separated the two germline ends. The CDR3 here is CASSVLEATEAFF. In nucleotides, the CDR3 is TGTGCCAGCAGTGTACTTGAGGCCACTGAAGCTTTCTTT.

CDR3 coding DNA: TGTGCCTGGAGTGTACGGACTCTCTCCTACGAGCAGTACTTC. It specifies CAWSVRTLSYEQYF. The genes are TRBV30 and TRBJ2-7; D is possibly TRBD2 (5 bases). Germline CDR1 is GTSNPN and CDR2 is SVGIG (reference sequence). Trimming cost V 0 bases and J 0 bases, with 9 bases left between them. This CDR3 spans 14 amino acids.

J is TRBJ2-3 and V is TRBV3-1 (or the pseudogene TRBV3-2); the match to TRBD2 covers 13 bases. This CDR3 is built from 17 residues. V trimming: 4 bases; J trimming: 4 bases; junction bases outside the gene matches: 8. CDR1 LGHDT and CDR2 YNNKEL come from the germline V gene (reference sequence). In DNA, the CDR3 is TGTGCCAGCAGCCCACGACGGACTAGCGGGAGACCAGATACGCAGTATTTT. Residues: CASSPRRTSGRPDTQYF.

This clone was seen once. The chain joins TRBV7-3 to TRBJ2-2; TRBD2 aligns across 10 bases. This CDR3 is 16 amino acids long. The trim removed 5 bases at V and 8 bases at J, leaving 11 bases unmatched. Per germline, CDR1 SGHTA and CDR2 FQGTGA. CDR3 nucleotide sequence: TGTGCCAGCAGCCGGGATACTAGCGGGATTGGTGGGGAGCTGTTTTTT. Translation: CASSRDTSGIGGELFF. The full variable domain, its missing parts supplied by reference TRBV7-3 and TRBJ2-2, is GAGVSQTPSNKVTEKGKYVELRCDPISGHTALYWYRQSLGQGPEFLIYFQGTGAADDSGLPNDRFFAVRPEGSVSTLKIQRTERGDSAVYLCASSRDTSGIGGELFFGEGSRLTVL.

The V gene is TRBV7-8, the J gene TRBJ1-4; maybe TRBD1 (6 bases). CDR1 and CDR2 from the germline V gene are SGHVS and FQNEAQ. The V and J ends lost 4 bases and 4 bases respectively, with 10 bases between them. CDR3 length: 14 residues. The CDR3 coding sequence is TGTGCCAGCAGCTCCACAGGGCGTAATGAAAAACTGTTTTTT. Protein product: CASSSTGRNEKLFF.

Concerning this clone: This CDR3 is also generated by other DNA sequences in the sample. V is TRBV28 and J is TRBJ2-7; D is perhaps TRBD1 (6 bases). This CDR3 comprises 12 residues. In germline, CDR1 is MDHEN, CDR2 SYDVKM. Trimming took off 5 bases at V and 4 bases at J, with 9 bases between the two ends. The CDR3, as DNA: TGTGCCAGCAGTCTACAGGGATACGAGCAGTACTTC. Amino acid sequence: CASSLQGYEQYF. Full variable domain (rest looked up from reference TRBV28 and TRBJ2-7): DVKVTQSSRYLVKRTGEKVFLECVQDMDHENMFWYRQDPGLGLRLIYFSYDVKMKEKGDIPEGYSVSREKKERFSLILESASTNQTSMYLCASSLQGYEQYFGPGTRLTVT.

This chain joins TRBV11-2 and TRBJ2-7; D is perhaps TRBD2 (5 bases). The V end was cut by 5 bases, the J end by 0 bases, with 17 bases between. Germline V gene lookup returns CDR1 SGHAT and CDR2 FQNNGV. This CDR3 is built from 16 residues. The CDR3 here is CASSDYSALSSYEQYF. In DNA form, the CDR3 reads TGTGCCAGCAGCGACTATAGCGCCCTTAGCTCCTACGAGCAGTACTTC.

V and J are TRBV14 and TRBJ1-1; weak D call: TRBD1 (5 bases). CDR1 and CDR2 from the germline V gene are SGHDN and FVKESK. The V end lost 5 bases, the J end lost 5 bases, and 12 bases lay between the germline ends. The CDR3 covers 13 residues. Written as DNA, the CDR3 is TGTGCCAGCAGCTCTAATCAGGGTACTGAAGCTTTCTTT. Translating it yields CASSSNQGTEAFF.